Shown below are 20 T cell receptor beta chains from a single sample sequenced in a study of blood T cell repertoires in COVID-19. Assay used: immunoSEQ multiplex PCR; TCRdb lists only in-frame clones, some missing. The sample consists of under 500,000 clones, approximately 92% of them appearing once. The sequenced material came from PBMCs or T cells enriched from blood (not recorded which). The receptors stem from a man aged 25 to 40 who had recovered from COVID-19.

The chain has TRBV14 and TRBJ2-7; D perhaps matches TRBD2 (6 bases). Germline V gives CDR1 SGHDN, CDR2 FVKESK. V lost 5 bases and J lost 4, with 21 bases in between. The CDR3 spans 16 residues. CDR3 amino acids: CASSSLGTPPNYEQYF. CDR3 bases: TGTGCCAGCAGCTCACTTGGGACTCCCCCCAATTACGAGCAGTACTTC. Complete variable domain (other parts from reference TRBV14 and TRBJ2-7): EAGVTQFPSHSVIEKGQTVTLRCDPISGHDNLYWYRRVMGKEIKFLLHFVKESKQDESGMPNNRFLAERTGGTYSTLKVQPAELEDSGVYFCASSSLGTPPNYEQYFGPGTRLTVT.

The V gene is TRBV19, the J gene TRBJ2-2, with D hard to call. V lost 3 bases to trimming and J lost 3 bases, with 2 bases between them. The germline V gene encodes CDR1 LNHDA and CDR2 SQIVND (reference sequence). The CDR3 has 12 amino acids. The CDR3 bases are TGTGCCAGTAGTATCGACACCGGGGAGCTGTTTTTT. It translates to CASSIDTGELFF.

In this sample, this clone turned up once. The chain recombines TRBV7-9 with TRBJ1-3; 7 bases fit TRBD1. The V gene's germline CDR1 is SEHNR and CDR2 FQNEAQ (reference sequence). V lost 4 bases and J lost 0; bases outside the gene matches: 3. CDR3 length: 15 residues. The CDR3 sequence is CASSSRQGSGNTIYF. The DNA of the CDR3 is TGTGCCAGCAGCTCCAGACAGGGCTCTGGAAACACCATATATTTT.

V gene TRBV6-5 combines with J gene TRBJ1-4, with a possible D match to TRBD1 (6 bases). Looked up from germline, CDR1 is MNHEY and CDR2 is SVGAGI. The CDR3 totals 14 residues. Trimming took 2 bases from V and 6 from J, leaving 10 bases between them. CDR3 sequence reads: CASSYGQGHEKLFF. In DNA, the CDR3 is TGTGCCAGCAGTTACGGCCAGGGGCATGAAAAACTGTTTTTT.

The chain recombines TRBV27 with TRBJ1-1, with D tentatively TRBD1 (6 bases). Per the germline V gene, CDR1 is MNHEY and CDR2 is SMNVEV (reference sequence). The CDR3 spans 14 residues. V lost 5 bases and J 11 bases, leaving 21 bases between the germline ends. CDR3 nucleotide sequence: TGTGCCAGCAGTATTGTCGGGGGGGCCGGAGGGGCTTTCTTT. It codes for CASSIVGGAGGAFF.

The chain joins TRBV14 to TRBJ2-7, with D maybe TRBD2 (5 bases). Trimming took off 6 bases at V and 2 bases at J, with 14 bases between the two ends. This CDR3 region has 14 residues. Germline V gene lookup returns CDR1 SGHDN and CDR2 FVKESK. CDR3 sequence reads: CASSFGNQAYEQYF. The DNA of the CDR3 is TGTGCCAGCAGTTTCGGGAACCAGGCCTACGAGCAGTACTTC.

The rearrangement links TRBV7-6 to TRBJ2-7; 9 nucleotides align to TRBD2. Germline V lookup: CDR1 SGHVS, CDR2 FNYEAQ. The CDR3 loop spans 17 amino acids. V trimming: 4 bases; J trimming: 1 base; junction bases outside the gene matches: 11. The CDR3 here is CASSSNRPLAGSYEQYF. CDR3 DNA: TGTGCCAGCAGCTCCAATAGACCCCTAGCGGGATCCTACGAGCAGTACTTC.

The chain combines TRBV3-1 (or the pseudogene TRBV3-2) with TRBJ2-5, with D perhaps matching TRBD1 (6 bases). The CDR3 has 19 amino acids. CDR1 is LGHDT and CDR2 is YNNKEL in the germline V gene (reference sequence). The V end was cut by 5 bases, the J end by 4 bases, with 29 bases between. The CDR3 spells CASSAKRGQAHGVGETQYF. The CDR3 DNA is TGTGCCAGCAGCGCGAAAAGGGGACAAGCTCATGGGGTAGGAGAGACCCAGTACTTC.

The V and J genes are TRBV7-9 and TRBJ1-6; no clear D. Germline assignment: CDR1 SEHNR and CDR2 FQNEAQ (reference sequence). V lost 3 bases and J 0 bases, leaving 6 bases between the germline ends. CDR3 length equals 15 residues. For the CDR3, the DNA is TGTGCCAGCAGCTTTGAGAGCTCCTATAATTCACCCCTCCACTTT. Encoded protein: CASSFESSYNSPLHF.

The chain links TRBV10-1 to TRBJ2-1, with unresolved D. Germline CDR1 WNHNN, CDR2 SYGVQD (reference sequence). Trimming shortened V by 5 bases and J by 7 bases, and 6 bases separated the two germline ends. The CDR3 has 11 amino acids. For the CDR3, the DNA is TGCGCCAGCAGTATTAATAATGAGCAGTTCTTC. Its protein product is CASSINNEQFF.

The J gene is TRBJ2-1, the V gene TRBV7-2; D is perhaps TRBD1 (6 bases). The CDR3 loop spans 15 amino acids. Trimming pared 5 bases from V and 2 bases from J, leaving 13 bases between. Germline V lookup: CDR1 SGHTA, CDR2 FQGNSA. The CDR3 region is CASSPQGSPYNEQFF. The CDR3 DNA follows: TGTGCCAGCAGCCCCCAGGGGAGCCCCTACAATGAGCAGTTCTTC.

This clone is a singleton in its sample. V gene TRBV12-3 or TRBV12-4 combines with J gene TRBJ2-7; TRBD1 matches at 7 bases. CDR3 length: 13 residues. The ends lost 3 bases at V and 8 bases at J; junction bases unmatched: 7. CDR3 in DNA: TGTGCCAGCAGTTTTAGCAGGGGGATTCAGCAGTACTTC. Translated: CASSFSRGIQQYF.

DNA for the CDR3: TGCGCCAGCAGCTTGGCGGGGAAAGGATACGAGCAGTACTTC. It encodes CASSLAGKGYEQYF. J is TRBJ2-7 and V is TRBV5-1; TRBD2 might be the D (5 bases). The germline V gene encodes CDR1 SGHRS and CDR2 YFSETQ. The CDR3 runs 14 residues. V was cut by 0 bases and J by 4 bases, with 11 bases left in between.

J is TRBJ2-5 and V is TRBV6-5; D is undetermined. Between the trimmed V and J ends, which lost 1 base and 0 bases, there was a span of 9 bases. The CDR3 is 15 residues long. The V gene's germline CDR1 is MNHEY and CDR2 SVGAGI. The CDR3 protein is CASSYLRQYQETQYF. For the CDR3, the DNA is TGTGCCAGCAGTTACTTGCGGCAGTACCAAGAGACCCAGTACTTC.

The chain is built from TRBV7-4 and TRBJ2-5; D is ambiguous. CDR1 SGHVT and CDR2 SQSDAQ come from the germline V gene. Trimming pared 2 bases from V and 11 bases from J, leaving 24 bases between. CDR3 length equals 16 residues. The CDR3 loop is CASSLSAPVSPAEQYF. The CDR3 nucleotides are TGTGCCAGCAGCTTATCAGCCCCGGTTTCCCCGGCGGAACAGTACTTC.

The chain links TRBV4-2 to TRBJ2-5; 11 bases match TRBD1. CDR1 and CDR2 from the germline V gene are LGHNA and YNFKEQ. Trimming cost V 2 bases and J 2 bases; bases outside gene matches: 7. This CDR3 is 17 amino acids long. CDR3 residues: CASSQSIGTGGQETQYF. The CDR3 DNA follows: TGTGCCAGCAGCCAATCAATTGGGACAGGGGGACAAGAGACCCAGTACTTC.

V is TRBV30 and J is TRBJ1-3; D gene ambiguous. This CDR3 has 13 amino acids. Germline CDR1 and CDR2: GTSNPN and SVGIG (reference sequence). V lost 0 bases and J 4 bases, leaving 7 bases between the germline ends. The CDR3 reads CAWSVPGGNTIYF. CDR3 DNA sequence: TGTGCCTGGAGTGTACCGGGGGGAAACACCATATATTTT.

The chain recombines TRBV3-1 (or the pseudogene TRBV3-2) with TRBJ1-1; no firm D call. The CDR3 is 13 residues long. The germline CDR1 and CDR2 sequences are LGHDT and YNNKEL (reference sequence). Trimming pared 4 bases from V and 6 bases from J, leaving 12 bases between. The CDR3 spells CASSPVGLSEAFF. CDR3 sequence (DNA): TGTGCCAGCAGCCCCGTCGGACTATCTGAAGCTTTCTTT.

The V call is TRBV5-5, the J call TRBJ2-7, with 8 bases aligning to TRBD1. With 5 bases clipped from V and 2 bases from J, the junction kept 3 bases outside the gene matches. CDR1 SGHKS and CDR2 YYEKEE come from the germline V gene (reference sequence). The CDR3 runs to 13 residues. CDR3 residues: CASSGTGAYEQYF. CDR3 DNA: TGTGCCAGCAGTGGGACAGGTGCCTACGAGCAGTACTTC.

The chain joins TRBV7-2 to TRBJ1-2; perhaps TRBD1 as D (5 bases). Trimming removed 5 bases from V and 0 bases from J, with 10 bases in between. The CDR3 runs 14 residues. CDR1 and CDR2 from the germline V gene are SGHTA and FQGNSA. The CDR3 nucleotides read TGTGCCAGCAGCGCTCGACAGACTAACTATGGCTACACCTTC. This gives the protein CASSARQTNYGYTF.